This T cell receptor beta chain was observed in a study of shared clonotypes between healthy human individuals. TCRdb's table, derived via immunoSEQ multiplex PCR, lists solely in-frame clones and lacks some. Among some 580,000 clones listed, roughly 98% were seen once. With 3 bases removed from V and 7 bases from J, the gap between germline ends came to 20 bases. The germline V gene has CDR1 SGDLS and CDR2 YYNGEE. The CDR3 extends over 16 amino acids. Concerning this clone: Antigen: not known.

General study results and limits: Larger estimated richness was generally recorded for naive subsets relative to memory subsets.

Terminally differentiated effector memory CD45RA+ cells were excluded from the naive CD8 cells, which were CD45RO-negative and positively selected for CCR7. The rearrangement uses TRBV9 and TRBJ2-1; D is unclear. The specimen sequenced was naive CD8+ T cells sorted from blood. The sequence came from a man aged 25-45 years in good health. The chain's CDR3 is CASSDTTGPGTNEQFF. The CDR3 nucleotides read TGTGCCAGCAGCGACACCACCGGGCCCGGTACGAATGAGCAGTTCTTC.